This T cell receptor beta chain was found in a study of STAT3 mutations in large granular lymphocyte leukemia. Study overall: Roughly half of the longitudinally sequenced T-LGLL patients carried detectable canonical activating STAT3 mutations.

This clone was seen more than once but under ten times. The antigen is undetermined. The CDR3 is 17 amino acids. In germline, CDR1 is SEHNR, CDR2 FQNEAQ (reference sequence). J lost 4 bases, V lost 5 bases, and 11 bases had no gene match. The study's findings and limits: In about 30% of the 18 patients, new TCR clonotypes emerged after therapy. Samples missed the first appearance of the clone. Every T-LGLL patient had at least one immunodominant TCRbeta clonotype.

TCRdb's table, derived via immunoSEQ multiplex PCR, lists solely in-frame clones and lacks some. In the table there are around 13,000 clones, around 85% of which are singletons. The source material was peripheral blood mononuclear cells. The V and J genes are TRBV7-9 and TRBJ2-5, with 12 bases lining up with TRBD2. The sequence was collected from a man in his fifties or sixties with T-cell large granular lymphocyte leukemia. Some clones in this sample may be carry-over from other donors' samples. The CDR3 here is CASSPPSGRAGGETQYF. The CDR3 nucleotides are TGTGCCAGCAGCCCACCTAGCGGGAGGGCCGGCGGAGAGACCCAGTACTTC.